The next 23 T cell receptor beta chains were all read from a single sample in a study of draining lymph node invasion in breast cancer. Each CDR3 protein gets one entry after TCRdb re-called the bulk RNA-seq reads with MiXCR. The profile shows roughly 2,300 distinct CDR3 sequences, about 85% of them singletons. The CD4+ CD45RA- CD25- gate defined the sorted memory conventional CD4 T cells. Material for sequencing was sorted memory CD4+ effector T cells from a lymph node. These TCRs come from a female donor with luminal breast cancer.

The chain carries TRBV10-3 and TRBJ1-2; unclear D gene. The V end lost 11 bases, the J end lost 6 bases, and 22 bases lay between the germline ends. CDR1 and CDR2 (germline): ENHRY, SYGVKD. CDR3 length: 14 amino acids. This CDR3 reads CASRAPTHRDGYTF. The CDR3 DNA reads as TGTGCCTCAAGGGCTCCGACCCACCGTGATGGCTACACCTTC.

The chain uses TRBV9 and TRBJ1-1; 8 positions agree with TRBD1. This CDR3 region has 16 residues. After removal of 3 bases from V and 11 bases from J, the junction contained 18 bases not matched to a gene. Germline CDR1 and CDR2: SGDLS and YYNGEE. CDR3 nucleotide sequence: TGTGCCAGCAGCGCCCTACCTCAGGGGGCGCTGCCTGGCGCTTTCTTT. It yields the protein CASSALPQGALPGAFF.

The J gene is TRBJ2-5, the V gene TRBV19; D possibly corresponds to TRBD2 (5 bases). The germline CDR1 and CDR2 sequences are LNHDA and SQIVND (reference sequence). The CDR3 extends over 13 amino acids. V was pared by 5 bases and J by 4 bases, with 11 bases between. The CDR3 DNA reads TGTGCCAGTAGTCCGAGGGTAGTAGAGACCCAGTACTTC. Residues: CASSPRVVETQYF.

This clonotype occurred a few times. The chain couples TRBV28 to TRBJ2-5; D not resolved. The germline V gene has CDR1 MDHEN and CDR2 SYDVKM. Trimming took off 6 bases at V and 0 bases at J, with 11 bases between the two ends. The CDR3 runs 14 residues. CDR3 sequence reads: CASSGLGNQETQYF. CDR3 sequence (DNA): TGTGCCAGCAGCGGGTTGGGGAACCAAGAGACCCAGTACTTC.

This sequence joins TRBV3-1 and TRBJ2-2; 9 nucleotides agree with TRBD1. CDR3 size: 15 residues. The germline CDR1 and CDR2 sequences are LGHDT and YNNKEL (reference sequence). V lost 4 bases and J lost 6; bases outside the gene matches: 6. The CDR3 loop is CASSPTRQGAGELFF. The DNA of the CDR3 is TGTGCCAGCAGCCCCACAAGACAGGGGGCCGGGGAGCTGTTTTTT.

The chain joins TRBV3-1 to TRBJ1-5, with D hard to call. The CDR3 has 14 amino acids. V was clipped by 1 base and J by 9 bases, with 13 bases between them. Germline V gives CDR1 LGHDT, CDR2 YNNKEL (reference sequence). The CDR3 loop is CASSQVLGSRPQHF. CDR3 coding DNA: TGTGCCAGCAGCCAAGTATTAGGTTCCCGGCCCCAGCATTTT.

The chain has TRBV12-3 or TRBV12-4 and TRBJ2-2, with D unclear. V gave up 8 bases and J gave up 6 bases, with 13 bases separating them. The CDR3 is 13 residues long. CDR3 amino acids: CASSQSGSGELFF. CDR3 nucleotides: TGTGCCAGCTCCCAGTCTGGGTCCGGGGAGCTGTTTTTT.

The J gene is TRBJ1-2, the V gene TRBV6-5; D is uncertain. CDR3 length equals 14 residues. V gave up 3 bases and J gave up 3 bases, with 11 bases separating them. Germline loops: CDR1 MNHEY, CDR2 SVGAGI. The CDR3 sequence is CASSYYRGDYGYTF. As DNA, the CDR3 is TGTGCCAGCAGTTATTACCGGGGAGACTATGGCTACACCTTC.

The genes are TRBV5-1 and TRBJ1-1, with D perhaps matching TRBD1 (6 bases). CDR3 length: 16 residues. Looked up from germline, CDR1 is SGHRS and CDR2 is YFSETQ. Deletions cut 5 bases from V and 10 bases from J, with 27 bases between. The CDR3 nucleotides are TGCGCCAGCAGGTTGAATTCACAGGGAAAGCCCATGGGAGCTTTCTTT. Protein product: CASRLNSQGKPMGAFF.

J is TRBJ1-1 and V is TRBV5-4; 8 nucleotides match TRBD1. The CDR3 contains 15 residues. From germline, CDR1 is SGHNT and CDR2 YYREEE (reference sequence). V lost 1 base and J lost 0; bases outside the gene matches: 2. The DNA of the CDR3 is TGTGCCAGCAGCTTGAAACAGGGGGTGAACACTGAAGCTTTCTTT. Its protein product is CASSLKQGVNTEAFF.

The gene calls are TRBV7-2 and TRBJ1-5; D is undetermined. This CDR3 contains 14 residues. The germline V and J ends were trimmed by 3 bases and 1 base, with 7 bases remaining between them. The germline CDR1 and CDR2 sequences are SGHTA and FQGNSA. The CDR3 here is CASSFMGSNQPQHF. DNA of the CDR3: TGTGCCAGCAGCTTTATGGGGAGCAATCAGCCCCAGCATTTT. Full variable domain (rest looked up from reference TRBV7-2 and TRBJ1-5): GAGVSQSPSNKVTEKGKDVELRCDPISGHTALYWYRQSLGQGLEFLIYFQGNSAPDKSGLPSDRFSAERTGGSVSTLTIQRTQQEDSAVYLCASSFMGSNQPQHFGDGTRLSIL.

The chain couples TRBV12-3 or TRBV12-4 to TRBJ1-5; D possibly corresponds to TRBD1 (5 bases). V was cut by 0 bases and J by 4 bases, with 13 bases left in between. This CDR3 is built from 16 residues. In DNA form, the CDR3 reads TGTGCCAGCAGTTTAGCGCACGGCAGGGAAAATCAGCCCCAGCATTTT. It yields the protein CASSLAHGRENQPQHF.

J is TRBJ1-5 and V is TRBV12-3 or TRBV12-4; the D is unclear. This CDR3 spans 14 amino acids. The V end was cut by 6 bases, the J end by 0 bases, with 9 bases between. The CDR3 bases are TGTGCCAGCAGAACCGGGATTAGCAATCAGCCCCAGCATTTT. It is translated as CASRTGISNQPQHF.

The gene calls are TRBV2 and TRBJ1-5, with 9 bases fitting TRBD1. This CDR3 comprises 15 residues. The germline V gene encodes CDR1 SNHLY and CDR2 FYNNEI. The trim removed 6 bases at V and 6 bases at J, leaving 9 bases unmatched. As DNA, the CDR3 is TGTGCCAGCAGACCGAGACGACAGGGGGGTCAGCCCCAGCATTTT. Translation gives CASRPRRQGGQPQHF.

Written as DNA, the CDR3 is TGTGCCAGCAGCCCACAGGGGGCAATGGGCAATCAGCCCCAGCATTTT. Translating gives CASSPQGAMGNQPQHF. The chain links TRBV3-1 to TRBJ1-5, with 9 bases lining up with TRBD1. With V trimmed by 4 bases and J by 2 bases, 6 bases remained unmatched. Germline CDR1 and CDR2: LGHDT and YNNKEL (reference sequence). The CDR3 has 16 amino acids.

The CDR3 DNA follows: TGTGCCAGTAGTGTCGGGGGGCGGATAACAGATACGCAGTATTTT. Its translation is CASSVGGRITDTQYF. The J gene is TRBJ2-3, the V gene TRBV19; maybe TRBD2 (7 bases). This CDR3 is built from 15 residues. Germline V lookup: CDR1 LNHDA, CDR2 SQIVND (reference sequence). Trimming shortened V by 5 bases and J by 3 bases, and 15 bases separated the two germline ends.

This chain connects TRBV23-1 to TRBJ1-5, with D unclear. TRBV23-1 is an ORF for which the function is uncertain. This CDR3 has 16 amino acids. V lost 4 bases to trimming and J lost 4 bases, with 17 bases between them. CDR3 protein: CASSPGSRPGNQPQHF. CDR3 in DNA: TGCGCCAGCAGTCCAGGATCTCGACCTGGGAATCAGCCCCAGCATTTT.

The CDR3 region has the DNA TGCAGTGCTAGGCCGGCGCCGGATACGCAGTATTTT. Its protein product is CSARPAPDTQYF. The genes are TRBV20-1 and TRBJ2-3, with D hard to call. The V end lost 3 bases, the J end lost 6 bases, and 10 bases lay between the germline ends. Germline V gene data show CDR1 as DFQATT and CDR2 as SNEGSKA (reference sequence). CDR3 length: 12 residues.

The rearrangement uses TRBV7-1 and TRBJ2-3; D is unclear. TRBV7-1 is sorted into the ORF group, with uncertain function. The CDR3 runs to 13 residues. V was pared by 5 bases and J by 7 bases, with 13 bases between. CDR3 sequence (DNA): TGTGCCAGCAGCCCCACCCCCCAAAATACGCAGTATTTT. This translates into CASSPTPQNTQYF.

V is TRBV7-8 and J is TRBJ1-5, with a weak D call TRBD1 (5 bases). CDR1 and CDR2 from the germline V gene are SGHVS and FQNEAQ. V was trimmed by 0 bases and J by 7 bases, leaving 10 bases between them. The CDR3 extends over 14 amino acids. The chain's CDR3 is CASSLAGGGQPQHF. The CDR3 nucleotides read TGTGCCAGCAGCTTAGCCGGGGGTGGACAGCCCCAGCATTTT.

The V call is TRBV5-1, the J call TRBJ2-1; 11 positions agree with TRBD1. V shed 0 bases and J 6 bases; nucleotides not matched to a gene: 2. The CDR3 is made up of 15 amino acids. CDR1 SGHRS and CDR2 YFSETQ come from the germline V gene. The CDR3 protein is CASSLVGTGGNEQFF. The CDR3 region has the DNA TGCGCCAGCAGCTTGGTTGGGACAGGGGGCAATGAGCAGTTCTTC.

Details on this clonotype: One end of the junction does not line up with germline, which may come from a read error. The V and J genes are TRBV6-1 and TRBJ1-1; 9 nucleotides align to TRBD1. Germline V gene sequence: CDR1 MNHNS, CDR2 SASEGT. The length of the CDR3 is 16 residues. CDR3 loop: CASTQLGTGRRTEAFF. DNA of the CDR3: TGTGCTAGCACTCAGCTCGGGACAGGGAGGAGGACTGAAGCTTTCTTT.

The genes are TRBV12-3 or TRBV12-4 and TRBJ2-1; D uncertain. The CDR3 extends over 11 amino acids. V dropped 2 bases and J dropped 10 bases, with 6 bases sitting between them. Here the CDR3 DNA reads TGTGCCAGCAGTTTAATGGCGGAGCAGTTCTTC. Translating gives CASSLMAEQFF.